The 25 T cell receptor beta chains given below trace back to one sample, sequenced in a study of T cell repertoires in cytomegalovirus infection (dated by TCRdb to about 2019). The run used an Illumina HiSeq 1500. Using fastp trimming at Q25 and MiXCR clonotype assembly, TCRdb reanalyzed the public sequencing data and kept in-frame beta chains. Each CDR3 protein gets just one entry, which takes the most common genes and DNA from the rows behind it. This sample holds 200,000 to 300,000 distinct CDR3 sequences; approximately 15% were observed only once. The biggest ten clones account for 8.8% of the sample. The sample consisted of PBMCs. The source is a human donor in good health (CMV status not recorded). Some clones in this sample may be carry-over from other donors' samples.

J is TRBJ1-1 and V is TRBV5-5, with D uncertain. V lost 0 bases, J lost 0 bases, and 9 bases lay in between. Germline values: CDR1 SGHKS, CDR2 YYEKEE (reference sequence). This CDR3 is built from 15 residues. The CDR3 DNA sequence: TGTGCCAGCAGCTTGGTTGCGGGGATGAACACTGAAGCTTTCTTT. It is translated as CASSLVAGMNTEAFF.

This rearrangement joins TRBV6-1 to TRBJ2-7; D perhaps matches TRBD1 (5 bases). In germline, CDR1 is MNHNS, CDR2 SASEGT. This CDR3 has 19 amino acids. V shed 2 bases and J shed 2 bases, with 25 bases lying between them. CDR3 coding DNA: TGTGCCAGCAGTGAACCCATAACCTGGACGGACAAAACGGCCTACGAGCAGTACTTC. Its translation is CASSEPITWTDKTAYEQYF.

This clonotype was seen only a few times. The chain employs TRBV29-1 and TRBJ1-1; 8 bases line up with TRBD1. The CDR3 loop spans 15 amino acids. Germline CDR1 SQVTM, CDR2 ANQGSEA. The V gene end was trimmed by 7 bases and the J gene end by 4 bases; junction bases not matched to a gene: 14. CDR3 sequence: CSGGEARGPGTEAFF. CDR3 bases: TGCAGCGGAGGAGAGGCCAGGGGGCCCGGCACTGAAGCTTTCTTT.

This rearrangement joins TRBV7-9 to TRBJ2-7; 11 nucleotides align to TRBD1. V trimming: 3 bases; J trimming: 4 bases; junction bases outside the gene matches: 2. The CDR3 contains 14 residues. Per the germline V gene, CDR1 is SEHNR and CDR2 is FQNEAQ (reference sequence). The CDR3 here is CASSFWDRGYEQYF. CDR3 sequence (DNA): TGTGCCAGCAGCTTCTGGGACAGGGGGTACGAGCAGTACTTC.

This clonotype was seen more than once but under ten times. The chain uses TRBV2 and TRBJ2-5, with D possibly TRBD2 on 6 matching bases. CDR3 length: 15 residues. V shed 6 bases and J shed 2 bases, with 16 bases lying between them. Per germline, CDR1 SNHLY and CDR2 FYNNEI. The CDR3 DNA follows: TGTGCCAGCAGGGGGAGGAGGGGTGAGCAAGAGACCCAGTACTTC. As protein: CASRGRRGEQETQYF.

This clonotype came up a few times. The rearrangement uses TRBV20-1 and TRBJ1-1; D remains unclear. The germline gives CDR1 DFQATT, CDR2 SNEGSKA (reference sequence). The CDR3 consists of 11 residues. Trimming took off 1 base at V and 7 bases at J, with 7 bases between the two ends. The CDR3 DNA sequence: TGCAGTGCTAGAGTTCCCATTGAAGCTTTCTTT. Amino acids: CSARVPIEAFF.

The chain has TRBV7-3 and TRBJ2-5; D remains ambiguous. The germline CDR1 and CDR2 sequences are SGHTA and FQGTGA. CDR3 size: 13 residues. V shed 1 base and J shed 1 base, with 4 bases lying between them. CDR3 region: CASSLRSQETQYF. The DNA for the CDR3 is TGTGCCAGCAGCTTAAGGTCCCAAGAGACCCAGTACTTC.

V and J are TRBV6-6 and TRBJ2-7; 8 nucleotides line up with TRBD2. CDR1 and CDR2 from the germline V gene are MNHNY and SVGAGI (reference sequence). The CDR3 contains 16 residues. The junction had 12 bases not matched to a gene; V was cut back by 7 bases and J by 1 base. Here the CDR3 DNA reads TGTGCCAGCAACAGAGGCGGGCGGGGGGCATCCTACGAGCAGTACTTC. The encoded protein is CASNRGGRGASYEQYF.

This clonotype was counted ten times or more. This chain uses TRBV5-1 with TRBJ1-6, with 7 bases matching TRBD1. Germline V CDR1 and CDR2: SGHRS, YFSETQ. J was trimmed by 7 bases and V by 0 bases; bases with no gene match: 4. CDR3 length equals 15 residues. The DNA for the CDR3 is TGCGCCAGCAGCTTGGCCCTGGGACAGAATTCACCCCTCCACTTT. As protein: CASSLALGQNSPLHF.

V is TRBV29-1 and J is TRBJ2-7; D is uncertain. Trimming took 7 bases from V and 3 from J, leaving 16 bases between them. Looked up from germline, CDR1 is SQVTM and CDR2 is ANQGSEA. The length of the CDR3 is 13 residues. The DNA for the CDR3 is TGCAGCGCGAACTCCGAAAACCGCTACGAGCAGTACTTC. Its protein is CSANSENRYEQYF.

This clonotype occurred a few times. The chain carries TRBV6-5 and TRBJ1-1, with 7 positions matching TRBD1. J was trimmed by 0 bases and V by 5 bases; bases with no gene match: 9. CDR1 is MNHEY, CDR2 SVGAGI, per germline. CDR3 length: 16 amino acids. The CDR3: CASSPRSTGMNTEAFF. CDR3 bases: TGTGCCAGCAGTCCCCGCTCGACAGGGATGAACACTGAAGCTTTCTTT.

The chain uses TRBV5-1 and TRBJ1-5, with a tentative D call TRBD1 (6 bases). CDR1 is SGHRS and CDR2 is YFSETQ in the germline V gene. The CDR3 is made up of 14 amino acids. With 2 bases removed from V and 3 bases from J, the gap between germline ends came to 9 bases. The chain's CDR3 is CASSLTGPNQPQHF. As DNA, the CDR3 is TGCGCCAGCAGCTTAACAGGGCCCAATCAGCCCCAGCATTTT.

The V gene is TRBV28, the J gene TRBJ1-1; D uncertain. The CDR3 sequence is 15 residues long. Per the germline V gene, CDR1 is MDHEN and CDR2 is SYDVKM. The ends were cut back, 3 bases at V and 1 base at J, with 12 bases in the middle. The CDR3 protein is CASSLEGMPNTEAFF. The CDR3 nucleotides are TGTGCCAGCAGTTTGGAGGGTATGCCGAACACTGAAGCTTTCTTT.

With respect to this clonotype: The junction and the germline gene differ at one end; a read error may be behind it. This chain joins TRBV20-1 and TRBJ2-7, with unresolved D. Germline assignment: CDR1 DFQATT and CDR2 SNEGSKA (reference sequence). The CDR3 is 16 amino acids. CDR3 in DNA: TGCAGTGCTAGAAGGAGAGAGGATTTGAGCTCCTACGAGCAGAACTTC. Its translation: CSARRREDLSSYEQNF.

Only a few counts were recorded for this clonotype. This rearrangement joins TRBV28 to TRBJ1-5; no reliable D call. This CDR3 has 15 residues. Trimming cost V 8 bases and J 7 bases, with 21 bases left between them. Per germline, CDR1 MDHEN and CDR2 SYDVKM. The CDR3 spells CASDPGSRSGQPQHF. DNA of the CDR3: TGTGCCAGCGACCCTGGGAGTCGGTCCGGGCAGCCCCAGCATTTT.

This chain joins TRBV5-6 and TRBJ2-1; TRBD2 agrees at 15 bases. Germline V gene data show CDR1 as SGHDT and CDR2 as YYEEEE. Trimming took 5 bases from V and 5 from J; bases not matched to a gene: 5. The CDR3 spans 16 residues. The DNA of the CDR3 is TGTGCCAGCAGGGGACTAGCGGGAGGCCGCCACAATGAGCAGTTCTTC. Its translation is CASRGLAGGRHNEQFF. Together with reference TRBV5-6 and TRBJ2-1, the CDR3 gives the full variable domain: DAGVTQSPTHLIKTRGQQVTLRCSPKSGHDTVSWYQQALGQGPQFIFQYYEEEERQRGNFPDRFSGHQFPNYSSELNVNALLLGDSALYLCASRGLAGGRHNEQFFGPGTRLTVL.

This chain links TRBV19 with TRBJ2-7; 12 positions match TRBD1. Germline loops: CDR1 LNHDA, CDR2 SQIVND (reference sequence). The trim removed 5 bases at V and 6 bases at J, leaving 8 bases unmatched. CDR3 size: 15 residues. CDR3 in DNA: TGTGCCAGTAGTCCGACCGGGACAGGGGGCTCCGAGCAGTACTTC. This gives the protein CASSPTGTGGSEQYF.

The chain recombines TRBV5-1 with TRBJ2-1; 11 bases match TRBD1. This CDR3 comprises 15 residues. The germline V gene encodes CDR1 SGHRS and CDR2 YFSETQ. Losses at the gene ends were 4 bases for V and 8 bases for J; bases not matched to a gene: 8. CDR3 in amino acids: CASSGGQGADHEQFF. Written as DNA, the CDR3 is TGCGCCAGCAGCGGAGGACAGGGGGCCGATCATGAGCAGTTCTTC.

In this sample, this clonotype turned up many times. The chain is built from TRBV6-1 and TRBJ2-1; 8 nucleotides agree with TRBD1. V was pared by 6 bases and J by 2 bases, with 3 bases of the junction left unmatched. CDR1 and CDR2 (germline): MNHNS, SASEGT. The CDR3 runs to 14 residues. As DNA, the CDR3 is TGTGCCAGCAGGACAGGGGAGACCTACAATGAGCAGTTCTTC. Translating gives CASRTGETYNEQFF.

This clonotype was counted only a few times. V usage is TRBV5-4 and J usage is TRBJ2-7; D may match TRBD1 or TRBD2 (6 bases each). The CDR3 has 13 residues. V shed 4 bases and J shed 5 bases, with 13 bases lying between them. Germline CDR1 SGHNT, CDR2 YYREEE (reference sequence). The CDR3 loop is CASSPRGGHEQYF. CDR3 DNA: TGTGCCAGCAGCCCACGAGGGGGGCACGAGCAGTACTTC.

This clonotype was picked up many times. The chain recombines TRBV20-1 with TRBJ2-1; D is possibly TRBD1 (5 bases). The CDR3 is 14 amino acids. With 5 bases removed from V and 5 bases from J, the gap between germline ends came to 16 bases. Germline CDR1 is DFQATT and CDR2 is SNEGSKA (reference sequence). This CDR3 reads CSAWGHQGNNEQFF. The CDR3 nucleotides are TGCAGTGCTTGGGGTCACCAGGGAAACAATGAGCAGTTCTTC.

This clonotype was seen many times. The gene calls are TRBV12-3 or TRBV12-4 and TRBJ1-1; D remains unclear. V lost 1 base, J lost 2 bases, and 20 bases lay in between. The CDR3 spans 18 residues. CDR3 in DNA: TGTGCCAGCAGTTTAGTGCCCAGGTTGAAGCCTGGCAACACTGAAGCTTTCTTT. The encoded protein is CASSLVPRLKPGNTEAFF.

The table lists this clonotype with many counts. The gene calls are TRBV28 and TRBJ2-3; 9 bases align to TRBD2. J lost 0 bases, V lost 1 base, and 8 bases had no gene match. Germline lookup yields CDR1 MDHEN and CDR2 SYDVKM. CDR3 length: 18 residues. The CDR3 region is CASSLSPLAGGSTDTQYF. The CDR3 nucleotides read TGTGCCAGCAGTTTATCTCCTCTTGCGGGAGGGAGCACAGATACGCAGTATTTT.

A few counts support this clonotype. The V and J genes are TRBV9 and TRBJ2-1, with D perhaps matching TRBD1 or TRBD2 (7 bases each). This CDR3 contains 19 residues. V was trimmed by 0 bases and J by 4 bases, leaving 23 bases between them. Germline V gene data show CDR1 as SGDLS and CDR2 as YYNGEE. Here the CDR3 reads CASSVVSGRGQTNYNEQFF. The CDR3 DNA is TGTGCCAGCAGCGTAGTGTCGGGGAGGGGACAGACGAATTACAATGAGCAGTTCTTC.

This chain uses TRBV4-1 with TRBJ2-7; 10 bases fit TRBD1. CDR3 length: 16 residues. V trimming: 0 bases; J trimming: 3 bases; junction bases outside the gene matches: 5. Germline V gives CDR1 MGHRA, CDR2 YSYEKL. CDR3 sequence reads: CASSQEVGQGGYEQYF. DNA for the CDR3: TGCGCCAGCAGCCAAGAGGTAGGACAGGGGGGCTACGAGCAGTACTTC.